A selection of T cell receptor beta chains follows, all from one sample in a study of T cells after yellow fever vaccination. TCRdb ran MiXCR on the 5' RACE reads and lists one entry per CDR3 protein. There are under 200,000 distinct CDR3 sequences in the sample; 8% to 13% occur only once, and 36% lies in the top ten. Source: CD8+ T cells sorted from PBMCs, taken 15 days after the yellow fever booster vaccination. These TCRs come from a man aged 18-30 years who received the YFV17D yellow fever vaccine. CDR3s include the opening cysteine and the closing phenylalanine or tryptophan. A D gene is named only where the DNA matches it firmly. Size is stated for part of the rows, as once, few or many counts, or as a class when the clone is expanded.

>NA|12|TRBJ2-2|TRBV7-3|NA
TGTGCCAGCAGCTTCATCATGGGGGAGCTGTTTTTT
CASSFIMGELFF
>NA|14|TRBJ2-2|TRBV6-5|NA
TGTGCCAGCAGTTATGCGCTTAACACCGGGGAGCTGTTTTTT
CASSYALNTGELFF
>NA|17|TRBJ2-5|TRBV7-2|many
TGTGCCAGCAGCTCAGGGACCCTGTGGGGAAACCAAGAGACCCAGTACTTC
CASSSGTLWGNQETQYF
>TRBD1|14|TRBJ1-4|TRBV12-3/TRBV12-4|few
TGTGCCAGCCGCCCAGGGGGCCCTAATGAAAAACTGTTTTTT
CASRPGGPNEKLFF
>TRBD2|15|TRBJ2-1|TRBV11-2|many
TGTGCCAGCAGCTTAAGGGTAGCGGGGGTTAATGAGCAGTTCTTC
CASSLRVAGVNEQFF
>NA|13|TRBJ1-1|TRBV19|many
TGTGCCAGTACCTACCGACTGAACACTGAAGCTTTCTTT
CASTYRLNTEAFF
>NA|14|TRBJ1-1|TRBV12-3/TRBV12-4|NA
TGTGCCACCAGCGGGGGGTTAGGAAACACTGAAGCTTTCTTT
CATSGGLGNTEAFF
>NA|15|TRBJ1-5|TRBV12-3/TRBV12-4|NA
TGTGCCAGCAGTTTAATGGGGGATAGCAATCAGCCCCAGCATTTT
CASSLMGDSNQPQHF
>NA|14|TRBJ1-5|TRBV12-3/TRBV12-4|once
TGTGCCAGCAGAGGGGGGAGTGGCAATCAGCCCCAGCATTTT
CASRGGSGNQPQHF
>NA|10|TRBJ2-2|TRBV7-6|few
TGTGCCAGCCTCTGGGGGGAGCTGTTTTTT
CASLWGELFF
>NA|15|TRBJ2-1|TRBV9|NA
TGTGCCAGCAGCTTTGGGGGGACCTCCTACAATGAGCAGTTCTTC
CASSFGGTSYNEQFF
>NA|17|TRBJ1-1|TRBV11-1|NA
TGTGCCAGCAGCTTAAACTATTGGCAGCTCCCCTTCACTGAAGCTTTCTTT
CASSLNYWQLPFTEAFF
>TRBD2|14|TRBJ2-7|TRBV4-3|few
TGCGCCAGCAGCCTTAGCGGGGGAACCTACGAGCAGTACTTC
CASSLSGGTYEQYF
>NA|15|TRBJ2-7|TRBV9|few
TGTGCCAGCGCCAGGGGGGACAGCGTCTCCTACGAGCAGTACTTC
CASARGDSVSYEQYF
>NA|14|TRBJ1-1|TRBV12-3/TRBV12-4|few
TGTGCCAGCAGTTTCGAGGGGCTGAACACTGAAGCTTTCTTT
CASSFEGLNTEAFF
>NA|15|TRBJ2-2|TRBV7-6|few
TGTGCCAGCAGCTTAGCGCCCTTGGACACCGGGGAGCTGTTTTTT
CASSLAPLDTGELFF
>NA|12|TRBJ2-3|TRBV5-6|NA
TGTGCCAGCAGCCACTTGGGGGATACGCAGTATTTT
CASSHLGDTQYF
>NA|12|TRBJ1-5|TRBV27|few
TGTGCCAGCAGGGGGGGGGGCCAGCCCCAGCATTTT
CASRGGGQPQHF
>NA|12|TRBJ2-3|TRBV29-1|many
TGCAGCGTTGGCGGCAACACAGATACGCAGTATTTT
CSVGGNTDTQYF
>NA|15|TRBJ2-1|TRBV4-3|few
TGCGCCAGCAGCCCAGGGACTGCCACCTACAATGAGCAGTTCTTC
CASSPGTATYNEQFF
>NA|16|TRBJ2-5|TRBV5-5|few
TGTGCCAGCAGCCCACCCGGGGGCCCAGACCGAGAGACCCAGTACTTC
CASSPPGGPDRETQYF
>TRBD1|16|TRBJ2-5|TRBV12-5|many
TGTGCTAGTGGTTTCTGGGACAGGGACCTTCGAGAGACCCAGTACTTC
CASGFWDRDLRETQYF